The entry below describes one TCR beta chain. The sample comes from a study of blood T cell repertoires in COVID-19. Repertoires were generated with immunoSEQ multiplex PCR, while TCRdb's copy carries only in-frame clones and drops some. The table shows more than 150,000 clones, with 85% to 90% occurring only once. Trimming removed 8 bases from V and 3 bases from J; junction bases left unmatched: 15. The CDR3 consists of 17 residues. Germline loops: CDR1 SNHLY, CDR2 FYNNEI. This clonotype was obtained from a middle-aged woman with acute or convalescent COVID-19. The chain links TRBV2 to TRBJ2-1; 8 nucleotides match TRBD2. What was sequenced was peripheral blood. As DNA, the CDR3 is TGTGCCAGCCACACCACCCAACTAGCGGCATTCTACAATGAGCAGTTCTTC. This encodes CASHTTQLAAFYNEQFF.